What follows are 18 T cell receptor beta chains derived from one specimen sequenced in a study of blood T cell repertoires in COVID-19. Sequenced by immunoSEQ multiplex PCR; TCRdb stores in-frame clones only, minus some. Of about 200,000 clones listed, around four fifths were seen once; the top ten hold 0.8% to 0.95%. The sample was peripheral blood. The receptors derive from a man aged 55 to 70 with COVID-19, enrolled during active disease.

Here the CDR3 reads CASSLLGPYQGGTEAFF. The CDR3 DNA sequence: TGCGCCAGCAGCTTGCTCGGTCCTTATCAGGGTGGAACTGAAGCTTTCTTT. The chain couples TRBV5-1 to TRBJ1-1; tentatively, D is TRBD1 (5 bases). With 1 base removed from V and 5 bases from J, the gap between germline ends came to 21 bases. The CDR3 is made up of 17 amino acids. Per the germline V gene, CDR1 is SGHRS and CDR2 is YFSETQ.

The J gene is TRBJ2-1, the V gene TRBV28, with 8 nucleotides matching TRBD2. V was clipped by 7 bases and J by 2 bases; unmatched bases: 7. Germline CDR1 reads MDHEN; CDR2 reads SYDVKM. The CDR3 contains 15 residues. The CDR3 loop is CASTKAGAPYNEQFF. The CDR3, as DNA: TGTGCCAGCACTAAAGCGGGAGCCCCCTACAATGAGCAGTTCTTC.

The chain combines TRBV2 with TRBJ2-5; D possibly corresponds to TRBD1 (6 bases). V dropped 3 bases and J dropped 5 bases, with 10 bases sitting between them. This CDR3 region has 13 residues. Germline-derived CDR1 and CDR2 are SNHLY and FYNNEI. CDR3 sequence reads: CASSEDRRETQYF. CDR3 nucleotide sequence: TGTGCCAGCAGTGAGGACAGACGGGAGACCCAGTACTTC.

CDR3 DNA sequence: TGTGCCAGCAGCCTCGGACAGGGACGAAAACTGTTTTTT. As protein: CASSLGQGRKLFF. The chain combines TRBV7-9 with TRBJ1-4, with 8 nucleotides matching TRBD1. From germline, CDR1 is SEHNR and CDR2 FQNEAQ (reference sequence). CDR3 length: 13 amino acids. The trim removed 5 bases at V and 10 bases at J, leaving 6 bases unmatched.

The V gene is TRBV11-2, the J gene TRBJ1-6, with a possible D match to TRBD1 (5 bases). The CDR3 has 15 amino acids. V lost 3 bases to trimming and J lost 5 bases, with 11 bases between them. Germline V gene sequence: CDR1 SGHAT, CDR2 FQNNGV. CDR3 sequence reads: CASSFIVQDNSPLHF. The CDR3, as DNA: TGTGCCAGCAGCTTCATCGTACAGGATAATTCACCCCTCCACTTT.

This clone appeared once. The CDR3 protein is CASSSPRTGESTEAFF. CDR3 bases: TGTGCCAGCAGTTCACCCCGGACAGGGGAGTCCACTGAAGCTTTCTTT. The chain uses TRBV6-6 and TRBJ1-1; 9 bases align to TRBD1. The V gene end was trimmed by 4 bases and the J gene end by 4 bases; junction bases not matched to a gene: 10. The CDR3 sequence is 16 residues long. CDR1 and CDR2 from the germline V gene are MNHNY and SVGAGI (reference sequence).

The chain has TRBV19 and TRBJ1-5; D may be TRBD1 (6 bases). This CDR3 has 16 residues. Trimming left V 3 bases short and J 0 bases short, with 12 bases between. Germline V gene lookup returns CDR1 LNHDA and CDR2 SQIVND (reference sequence). The chain's CDR3 is CASSILPGVSNQPQHF. CDR3 coding DNA: TGTGCCAGTAGTATTCTCCCAGGGGTTAGCAATCAGCCCCAGCATTTT.

The rearrangement links TRBV4-2 to TRBJ1-2; D unclear. The germline V gene encodes CDR1 LGHNA and CDR2 YNFKEQ. The CDR3 extends over 14 amino acids. V was cut by 1 base and J by 4 bases, with 10 bases left in between. The CDR3, as DNA: TGTGCCAGCAGCCAAGGGGTATCAGGCTATGGCTACACCTTC. The encoded protein is CASSQGVSGYGYTF.

A few counts support this clone. V gene TRBV7-2 combines with J gene TRBJ2-3; D ambiguous. The CDR3 loop spans 12 amino acids. Germline V lookup: CDR1 SGHTA, CDR2 FQGNSA. V shed 3 bases and J shed 4 bases, with 5 bases lying between them. The CDR3 DNA follows: TGTGCCAGCAGCTTCTTTCCAGATACGCAGTATTTT. This sequence encodes CASSFFPDTQYF.

V usage is TRBV5-1 and J usage is TRBJ1-2, with TRBD1 identical over 10 bases. CDR1 SGHRS and CDR2 YFSETQ come from the germline V gene. The CDR3 loop spans 16 amino acids. Unmatched junction bases numbered 13, after V lost 4 bases and J lost 7 bases. This chain's CDR3 is CASSGRYGTGVGGYTF. As DNA, the CDR3 is TGCGCCAGCAGCGGGCGTTATGGGACAGGGGTAGGTGGCTACACCTTC. Using reference TRBV5-1 and TRBJ1-2 for the parts outside the CDR3, the full variable domain is KAGVTQTPRYLIKTRGQQVTLSCSPISGHRSVSWYQQTPGQGLQFLFEYFSETQRNKGNFPGRFSGRQFSNSRSEMNVSTLELGDSALYLCASSGRYGTGVGGYTFGSGTRLTVV.

The count of this clone is one. This chain links TRBV27 with TRBJ2-2; D not resolved. V was cut by 1 base and J by 2 bases, with 5 bases left in between. CDR3 length equals 14 residues. Germline loops: CDR1 MNHEY, CDR2 SMNVEV (reference sequence). CDR3 sequence: CASSLWANTGELFF. The CDR3 nucleotides are TGTGCCAGCAGTTTATGGGCAAACACCGGGGAGCTGTTTTTT.

The J gene is TRBJ1-2, the V gene TRBV5-1; D not certain. V shed 5 bases and J shed 0 bases, with 8 bases lying between them. The CDR3 has 13 residues. CDR1 and CDR2 from the germline V gene are SGHRS and YFSETQ. In DNA form, the CDR3 reads TGCGCCAGCAGTCGGGAAGCTAACTATGGCTACACCTTC. Translation: CASSREANYGYTF.

The rearrangement links TRBV5-1 to TRBJ2-1; 8 bases match TRBD2. CDR1 and CDR2 (germline): SGHRS, YFSETQ. Losses at the gene ends were 4 bases for V and 2 bases for J; bases not matched to a gene: 5. This CDR3 comprises 15 residues. As DNA, the CDR3 is TGCGCCAGCAGCCCGAGCGGGGGAACCTACAATGAGCAGTTCTTC. This translates into CASSPSGGTYNEQFF.

DNA for the CDR3: TGCGCCACCTGCCGGCAGGATCCCACAGATACGCAGTATTTT. Encoded protein: CATCRQDPTDTQYF. This rearrangement joins TRBV5-1 to TRBJ2-3; D uncertain. Germline V gene data show CDR1 as SGHRS and CDR2 as YFSETQ. With 9 bases removed from V and 2 bases from J, the gap between germline ends came to 16 bases. The length of the CDR3 is 14 residues.

The rearrangement links TRBV3-1 (or the pseudogene TRBV3-2) to TRBJ1-2, with a weak D call TRBD1 (5 bases). The length of the CDR3 is 17 residues. V was pared by 4 bases and J by 4 bases, with 22 bases between. Germline V gene sequence: CDR1 LGHDT, CDR2 YNNKEL (reference sequence). CDR3 sequence reads: CASSPAGDLGLSYGYTF. The DNA for the CDR3 is TGTGCCAGCAGCCCAGCGGGGGACCTAGGGCTATCCTATGGCTACACCTTC.

Written as DNA, the CDR3 is TGTGCCAGCAGCGTAGATCAGGGGGCGGGAGAGACCCAGTACTTC. Protein: CASSVDQGAGETQYF. The rearrangement links TRBV9 to TRBJ2-5; 8 positions agree with TRBD1. CDR1 and CDR2 (germline): SGDLS, YYNGEE. After removal of 0 bases from V and 4 bases from J, the junction contained 5 bases not matched to a gene. This CDR3 region has 15 residues.

V usage is TRBV5-6 and J usage is TRBJ1-1; 9 bases align to TRBD1. This CDR3 comprises 15 residues. The V gene end was trimmed by 6 bases and the J gene end by 5 bases; junction bases not matched to a gene: 11. Germline loops: CDR1 SGHDT, CDR2 YYEEEE. The CDR3 loop reads CASNEQGAPRTEAFF. CDR3 in DNA: TGTGCCAGCAACGAACAGGGGGCGCCCCGTACTGAAGCTTTCTTT.

This clone was seen more than once but under ten times. This chain uses TRBV7-9 with TRBJ1-6; 12 bases fit TRBD1. Unmatched junction bases numbered 6, after V lost 2 bases and J lost 10 bases. The CDR3 extends over 16 amino acids. The germline V gene encodes CDR1 SEHNR and CDR2 FQNEAQ (reference sequence). The CDR3 here is CASSLTGTGGSSPLHF. The CDR3, as DNA: TGTGCCAGCAGCTTAACCGGGACAGGGGGCTCATCACCCCTCCACTTT.